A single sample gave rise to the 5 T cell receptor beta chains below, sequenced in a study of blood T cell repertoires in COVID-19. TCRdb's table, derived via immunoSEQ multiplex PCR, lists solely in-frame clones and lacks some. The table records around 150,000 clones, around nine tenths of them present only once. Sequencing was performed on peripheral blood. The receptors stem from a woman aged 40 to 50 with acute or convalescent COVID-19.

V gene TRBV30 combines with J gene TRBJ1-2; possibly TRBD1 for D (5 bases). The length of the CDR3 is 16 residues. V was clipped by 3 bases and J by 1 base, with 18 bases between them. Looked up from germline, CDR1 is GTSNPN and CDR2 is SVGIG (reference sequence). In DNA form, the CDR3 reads TGTGCCTGGAGCTCACCGGGACTGCCGAGTAACTATGGCTACACCTTC. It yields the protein CAWSSPGLPSNYGYTF.

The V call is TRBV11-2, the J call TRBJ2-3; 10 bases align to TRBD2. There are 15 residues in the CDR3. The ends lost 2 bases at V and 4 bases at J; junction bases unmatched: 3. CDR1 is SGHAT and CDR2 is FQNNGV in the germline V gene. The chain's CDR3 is CASSLQLAGSDTQYF. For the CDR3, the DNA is TGTGCCAGCAGCTTACAACTAGCGGGGTCAGATACGCAGTATTTT.

CDR3 sequence (DNA): TGTGCCAGCTCACCAGGGGCAGGGGGCGGTCAGCCCCAGCATTTT. Protein sequence: CASSPGAGGGQPQHF. This rearrangement joins TRBV18 to TRBJ1-5; 8 positions agree with TRBD1. The length of the CDR3 is 15 residues. Germline CDR1 reads KGHSH; CDR2 reads LQKENI. Trimming cost V 2 bases and J 6 bases; bases outside gene matches: 6.

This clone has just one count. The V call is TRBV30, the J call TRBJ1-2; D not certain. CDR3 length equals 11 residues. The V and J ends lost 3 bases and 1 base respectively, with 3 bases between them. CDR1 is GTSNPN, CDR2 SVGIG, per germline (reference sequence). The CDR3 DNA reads TGTGCCTGGAGACTTAACTATGGCTACACCTTC. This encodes CAWRLNYGYTF.

The CDR3 sequence: CATSTSGTGNEKLFF. As DNA, the CDR3 is TGTGCCACCTCCACCTCCGGGACAGGGAATGAAAAACTGTTTTTT. The V gene is TRBV24-1, the J gene TRBJ1-4; 9 nucleotides align to TRBD1. The CDR3 is made up of 15 amino acids. V was clipped by 9 bases and J by 5 bases; unmatched bases: 9. Germline-derived CDR1 and CDR2 are KGHDR and SFDVKD.